This entry is about one TCR beta chain. This specimen belongs to a study of shared clonotypes between healthy human individuals. Repertoires were generated with immunoSEQ multiplex PCR, while TCRdb's copy carries only in-frame clones and drops some. The repertoire holds more than 500,000 clones, with 90% to 96% as singletons. CDR1 is SGHAT, CDR2 FQNNGV, per germline. The CDR3 runs to 15 residues. V trimming: 5 bases; J trimming: 2 bases; junction bases outside the gene matches: 9. The sample consisted of naive CD4+ T cells sorted from blood. Sample subset: CD45RA+ positively selected. This receptor was identified in a woman under 40 in good health. The genes are TRBV11-2 and TRBJ2-7; 7 positions match TRBD2. In nucleotides, the CDR3 is TGTGCCAGCAGCCTCCGGGGAGGGAAGGCCTACGAGCAGTACTTC. Its protein is CASSLRGGKAYEQYF.